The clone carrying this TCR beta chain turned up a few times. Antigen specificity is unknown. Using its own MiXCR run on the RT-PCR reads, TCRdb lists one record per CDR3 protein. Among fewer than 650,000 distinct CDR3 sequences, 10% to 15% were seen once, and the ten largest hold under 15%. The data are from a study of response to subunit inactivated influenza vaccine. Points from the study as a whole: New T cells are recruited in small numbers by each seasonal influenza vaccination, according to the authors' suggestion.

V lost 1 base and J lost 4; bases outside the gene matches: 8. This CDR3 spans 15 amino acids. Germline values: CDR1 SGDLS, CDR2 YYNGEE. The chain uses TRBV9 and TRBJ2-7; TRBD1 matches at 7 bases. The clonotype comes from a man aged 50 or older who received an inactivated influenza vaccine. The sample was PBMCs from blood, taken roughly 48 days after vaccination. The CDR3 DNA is TGTGCCAGCAGCGTATCCGTGACAGGGACGTACGAGCAGTACTTC. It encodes CASSVSVTGTYEQYF.